This T cell receptor (beta chain) was documented in a study of T cell repertoires in cytomegalovirus infection. Overall study: Public TCR beta signatures were indicative of both CMV infection and a matching HLA type.

Findings of the study overall: Within the response measured ex vivo, HLA-C-restricted CMV-specific TCR beta clonotypes were dominant. Of the TCR beta families, the public ones yielded a cumulative frequency that identified carriers of CMV plus the relevant HLA.

The length of the CDR3 is 15 residues. J gave up 0 bases and V 6 bases, and 4 bases lay outside the gene matches. Germline lookup yields CDR1 SGHTA and CDR2 FQGNSA. This clonotype was seen ten or more times. Antigen specificity is unknown. In TCRdb, the reads were re-called with MiXCR into one record per CDR3 protein. In the table there are fewer than 550,000 distinct CDR3 sequences, 30% to 40% of which are singletons. The origin of this receptor is a human donor in good health (CMV status not recorded). Some clones in this sample may be carry-over from other donors' samples. The genes are TRBV7-2 and TRBJ2-1; TRBD1 matches at 8 bases. The sample consisted of PBMCs. This chain's CDR3 is CASRRTGSSYNEQFF. In DNA form, the CDR3 reads TGTGCCAGCAGAAGGACAGGGAGCTCCTACAATGAGCAGTTCTTC. Full variable domain (missing parts from reference TRBV7-2 and TRBJ2-1): GAGVSQSPSNKVTEKGKDVELRCDPISGHTALYWYRQSLGQGLEFLIYFQGNSAPDKSGLPSDRFSAERTGGSVSTLTIQRTQQEDSAVYLCASRRTGSSYNEQFFGPGTRLTVL.